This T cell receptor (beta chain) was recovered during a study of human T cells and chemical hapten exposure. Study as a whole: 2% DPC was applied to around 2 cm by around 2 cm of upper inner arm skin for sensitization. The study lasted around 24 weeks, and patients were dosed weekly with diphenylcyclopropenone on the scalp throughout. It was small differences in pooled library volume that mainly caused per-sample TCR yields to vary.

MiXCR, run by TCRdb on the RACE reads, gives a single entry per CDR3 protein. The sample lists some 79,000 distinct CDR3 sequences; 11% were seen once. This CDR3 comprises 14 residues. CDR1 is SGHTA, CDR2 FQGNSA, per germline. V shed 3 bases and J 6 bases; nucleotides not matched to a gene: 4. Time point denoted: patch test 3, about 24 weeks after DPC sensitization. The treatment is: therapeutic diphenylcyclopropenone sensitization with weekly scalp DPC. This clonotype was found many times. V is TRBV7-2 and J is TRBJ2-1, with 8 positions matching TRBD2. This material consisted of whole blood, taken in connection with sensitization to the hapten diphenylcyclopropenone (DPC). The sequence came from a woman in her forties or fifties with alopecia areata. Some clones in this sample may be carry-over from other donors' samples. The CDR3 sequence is CASSLSGSGNEQFF. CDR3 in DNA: TGTGCCAGCAGCTTGAGCGGGAGCGGCAATGAGCAGTTCTTC.